Sequencing of this T cell receptor (beta chain) was carried out in a study of identical twins. A universal primer site arose from template switching, and cDNA bore unique molecular identifiers. TCRdb itself ran the 5' RACE reads through MiXCR, one entry per CDR3 protein. In the table there are about 530,000 distinct CDR3 sequences, under 25% of which are singletons. In the case of this clonotype: What it recognizes is unknown.

General observations from the study: Analyses based on zero insertions could be partly confounded by invariant MAIT and iNKT cells. The study drew conclusions from cross-sectional statistical analysis, not from following the same donors. Models underestimated out-of-frame TCR alpha sharing in monozygotic twins.

The V gene lost 8 bases and the J gene lost 5 bases, with 11 bases spanning the gap. The germline CDR1 and CDR2 sequences are MNHNS and SASEGT. The CDR3 is made up of 12 amino acids. The same data also went into a second study, on yellow fever vaccine responses in identical twins.

This sequence originates from a woman aged 18-30 years in good health. The sequenced sample consisted of CD4+ T cells sorted from blood. The V gene is TRBV6-1, the J gene TRBJ2-3, with a weak D call TRBD1 (6 bases). The CDR3 DNA is TGTGCCAGCGGTCCCAGGGGAGATACGCAGTATTTT. Its translation is CASGPRGDTQYF.